This record looks at one T cell receptor beta chain sequence and its context. No antigen is known for it. This entry comes from a study of T-cell memory formation after mild COVID-19. Study details: Among the donors, TCR clusters were largely specific to each donor.

Trimming at V came to 0 bases and at J to 5 bases, leaving 8 bases not matched to a gene. The germline gives CDR1 SGHRS, CDR2 YFSETQ. CDR3 length: 15 amino acids. Using its own MiXCR run on the 5' RACE reads, TCRdb lists one record per CDR3 protein. The sample includes around 200,000 distinct CDR3 sequences, 20% to 25% of them seen just once. Study results and caveats: Confirmation was lacking for SARS-CoV-2 specificity of second-wave clones that peaked on day 37. Later expanders leaned CD4+, whereas day 15 to 85 contracting clones were balanced CD4/CD8.

The chain is built from TRBV5-1 and TRBJ2-7; TRBD1 agrees at 7 bases. Sequencing input: PBMCs or a T cell subset sorted from them (not recorded which). The receptor was derived from an adult woman who had mild COVID-19 (a few samples of this study predate the infection). Cell type and time point are not known. CDR3 sequence reads: CASSLAETGRDEQYF. Written as DNA, the CDR3 is TGCGCCAGCAGCTTGGCTGAGACAGGGCGGGACGAGCAGTACTTC.